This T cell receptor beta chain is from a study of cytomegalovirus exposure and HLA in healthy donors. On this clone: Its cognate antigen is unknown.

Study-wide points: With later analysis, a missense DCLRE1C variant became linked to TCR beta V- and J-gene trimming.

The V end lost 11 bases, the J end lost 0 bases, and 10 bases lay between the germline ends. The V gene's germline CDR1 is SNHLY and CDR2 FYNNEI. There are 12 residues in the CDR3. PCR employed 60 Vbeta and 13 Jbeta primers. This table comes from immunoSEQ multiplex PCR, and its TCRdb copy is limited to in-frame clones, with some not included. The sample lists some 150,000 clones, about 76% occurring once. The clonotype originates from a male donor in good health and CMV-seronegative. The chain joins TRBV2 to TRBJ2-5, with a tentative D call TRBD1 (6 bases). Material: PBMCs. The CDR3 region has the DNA TGTGCCGTTAACAGGGACCAAGAGACCCAGTACTTC. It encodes CAVNRDQETQYF.